Listed here are 25 T cell receptor beta chains from one sample, sequenced in a study of blood T cell repertoires in COVID-19. Assay used: immunoSEQ multiplex PCR; TCRdb lists only in-frame clones, some missing. Counted here are approximately 500,000 clones, 70% to 90% occurring once; the ten biggest clones make up roughly 3.2%. The sample was peripheral blood. These receptors originate from a human donor in a cohort sampled during active COVID-19.

This clone came up once. V is TRBV4-1 and J is TRBJ1-2; 10 nucleotides agree with TRBD1. The CDR3 is made up of 19 amino acids. Trimming took 0 bases from V and 2 from J; bases not matched to a gene: 12. CDR1 and CDR2 from the germline V gene are MGHRA and YSYEKL. CDR3 coding DNA: TGCGCCAGCAGCCAAGATCGAGGGACAGGGGTAGGCAGAAACTATGGCTACACCTTC. Encoded protein: CASSQDRGTGVGRNYGYTF.

This chain joins TRBV19 and TRBJ2-7; 14 bases are shared with TRBD2. V was pared by 8 bases and J by 1 base, with 10 bases of the junction left unmatched. This CDR3 contains 17 residues. Looked up from germline, CDR1 is LNHDA and CDR2 is SQIVND (reference sequence). The CDR3 bases are TGTGCCAGTGCCGAGGGACTAGCGGGAGCCTATTCCTACGAGCAGTACTTC. It yields the protein CASAEGLAGAYSYEQYF.

The rearrangement links TRBV11-3 to TRBJ2-7, with a weak D call TRBD2 (5 bases). V was cut by 1 base and J by 0 bases, with 7 bases left in between. CDR3 length: 14 amino acids. Germline CDR1 and CDR2: SGHNT and YENEEA. The CDR3 nucleotides read TGTGCCAGCAGCTTAGGGCGGGCCTCCTACGAGCAGTACTTC. Encoded protein: CASSLGRASYEQYF.

The gene calls are TRBV11-2 and TRBJ1-4; TRBD1 aligns across 7 bases. V dropped 5 bases and J dropped 6; count of bases not matched to a gene: 3. Germline V gene lookup returns CDR1 SGHAT and CDR2 FQNNGV. The CDR3 spans 13 residues. CDR3 DNA: TGTGCCAGCAGCACGCAGGGGGATGAAAAACTGTTTTTT. Translating it yields CASSTQGDEKLFF.

The V call is TRBV6-2 or TRBV6-3, the J call TRBJ2-7; 10 nucleotides match TRBD2. Germline loops: CDR1 MNHEY, CDR2 SVGEGT. After removal of 2 bases from V and 2 bases from J, the junction contained 6 bases not matched to a gene. CDR3 size: 16 residues. The CDR3 spells CASSYPSGSVTYEQYF. The DNA of the CDR3 is TGTGCCAGCAGTTACCCTAGCGGGAGCGTCACCTACGAGCAGTACTTC.

This chain joins TRBV19 and TRBJ1-3; D possibly corresponds to TRBD1 (6 bases). The CDR3 spans 15 residues. V was trimmed by 6 bases and J by 0 bases, leaving 12 bases between them. Germline V gives CDR1 LNHDA, CDR2 SQIVND (reference sequence). CDR3 sequence: CASSATGSSGNTIYF. Written as DNA, the CDR3 is TGTGCCAGTAGCGCCACAGGGAGCTCTGGAAACACCATATATTTT.

This clone was seen only a few times. The chain joins TRBV6-2 or TRBV6-3 to TRBJ2-7; no definite D call. The CDR3 sequence is 16 residues long. The germline V gene encodes CDR1 MNHEY and CDR2 SVGEGT. Trimming cost V 6 bases and J 2 bases, with 20 bases left between them. The CDR3, as DNA: TGTGCCAGCAGCCCCTCTCCTGGCTTGATAACCTACGAGCAGTACTTC. Its translation is CASSPSPGLITYEQYF.

The V gene is TRBV11-2, the J gene TRBJ2-1; TRBD2 matches at 12 bases. CDR1 SGHAT and CDR2 FQNNGV come from the germline V gene. This CDR3 has 16 amino acids. Germline trimming cut 4 bases from V and 9 bases from J; bases unmatched to any gene: 10. CDR3: CASSSPGLAGGVEQFF. The DNA of the CDR3 is TGTGCCAGCAGCTCTCCCGGGCTAGCGGGAGGGGTTGAGCAGTTCTTC.

The chain uses TRBV7-2 and TRBJ2-5, with 9 bases lining up with TRBD2. The length of the CDR3 is 17 residues. CDR1 is SGHTA and CDR2 is FQGNSA in the germline V gene. Germline trimming cut 5 bases from V and 1 base from J; bases unmatched to any gene: 11. This CDR3 reads CASSKDLLAGLQETQYF. CDR3 nucleotide sequence: TGTGCCAGCAGCAAGGACCTTCTAGCGGGACTCCAAGAGACCCAGTACTTC.

The J gene is TRBJ1-3, the V gene TRBV30; D not certain. The V and J ends lost 0 bases and 0 bases respectively, with 9 bases between them. The CDR3 totals 15 residues. Germline values: CDR1 GTSNPN, CDR2 SVGIG (reference sequence). CDR3 sequence (DNA): TGTGCCTGGAGTGTACGCGGGATCTCTGGAAACACCATATATTTT. It encodes CAWSVRGISGNTIYF.

This clone was counted between two and nine times. The chain carries TRBV5-1 and TRBJ2-7; D remains unclear. The V gene lost 4 bases and the J gene lost 5 bases, with 16 bases spanning the gap. CDR3 size: 14 residues. Germline V lookup: CDR1 SGHRS, CDR2 YFSETQ. The CDR3 bases are TGCGCCAGCAGCCGAACAACCGGGTCAAACGAGCAGTACTTC. Translated, it gives CASSRTTGSNEQYF.

The CDR3 loop is CASRGGVSSYEQYF. The CDR3 DNA reads TGTGCCAGCAGGGGGGGAGTTAGCTCCTACGAGCAGTACTTC. V and J are TRBV5-4 and TRBJ2-7; a possible D gene is TRBD2 (6 bases). Trimming pared 5 bases from V and 0 bases from J, leaving 12 bases between. The CDR3 length is 14 residues. The germline V gene encodes CDR1 SGHNT and CDR2 YYREEE (reference sequence).

This clone has only a few counts. V usage is TRBV7-2 and J usage is TRBJ1-1; D ambiguous. V lost 5 bases, J lost 1 base, and 5 bases lay in between. Per germline, CDR1 SGHTA and CDR2 FQGNSA. The CDR3 is 12 residues long. DNA for the CDR3: TGTGCCAGCAGCCGGGGGAACACTGAAGCTTTCTTT. Protein: CASSRGNTEAFF. Combining the CDR3 with reference TRBV7-2 and TRBJ1-1 gives the whole variable domain GAGVSQSPSNKVTEKGKDVELRCDPISGHTALYWYRQSLGQGLEFLIYFQGNSAPDKSGLPSDRFSAERTGGSVSTLTIQRTQQEDSAVYLCASSRGNTEAFFGQGTRLTVV.

The CDR3 DNA sequence: TGTGCCAGCAGCCAAGTAAGCGTGGTGCTCGACTATGGCTACACCTTC. This sequence encodes CASSQVSVVLDYGYTF. This chain uses TRBV4-2 with TRBJ1-2; D is unclear. The CDR3 consists of 16 residues. Germline V lookup: CDR1 LGHNA, CDR2 YNFKEQ. Trimming cost V 1 base and J 3 bases, with 15 bases left between them.

The rearrangement uses TRBV11-2 and TRBJ2-3, with 7 bases aligning to TRBD2. The germline V gene encodes CDR1 SGHAT and CDR2 FQNNGV. The trim removed 10 bases at V and 5 bases at J, leaving 9 bases unmatched. The length of the CDR3 is 13 residues. For the CDR3, the DNA is TGTGCCACTCAAAGCGGGATGGGAGATACGCAGTATTTT. It yields the protein CATQSGMGDTQYF.

The V and J genes are TRBV3-1 (or the pseudogene TRBV3-2) and TRBJ2-3; 11 bases line up with TRBD2. The V gene end was trimmed by 4 bases and the J gene end by 10 bases; junction bases not matched to a gene: 16. CDR1 LGHDT and CDR2 YNNKEL come from the germline V gene (reference sequence). CDR3 length equals 17 residues. The CDR3 DNA sequence: TGTGCCAGCAGCCTTACATTAGCGGGAGGGCCGTTTACTGCGCAGTATTTT. Translating gives CASSLTLAGGPFTAQYF.

The J gene is TRBJ2-7, the V gene TRBV19, with 8 bases fitting TRBD1. The junction had 4 bases not matched to a gene; V was cut back by 7 bases and J by 2 bases. CDR3 length: 13 residues. CDR1 and CDR2 (germline): LNHDA, SQIVND (reference sequence). CDR3 protein: CASTRTGTYEQYF. CDR3 DNA: TGTGCCAGTACCAGGACAGGGACCTACGAGCAGTACTTC.

The V gene is TRBV4-1, the J gene TRBJ1-4; D gene ambiguous. The CDR3 totals 17 residues. V lost 1 base, J lost 2 bases, and 14 bases lay in between. Germline V gives CDR1 MGHRA, CDR2 YSYEKL. CDR3 bases: TGCGCCAGCAGCCAAGTCGGTGGAGGGCGCACTAATGAAAAACTGTTTTTT. Translating it yields CASSQVGGGRTNEKLFF.

This sequence joins TRBV10-3 and TRBJ2-2; TRBD1 matches at 9 bases. This CDR3 is 14 amino acids long. With V trimmed by 7 bases and J by 4 bases, 4 bases remained unmatched. Germline CDR1 and CDR2: ENHRY and SYGVKD. The DNA of the CDR3 is TGTGCCATCACCGGGACAGGGCCCACCGGGGAGCTGTTTTTT. It specifies CAITGTGPTGELFF.

V usage is TRBV28 and J usage is TRBJ1-2; 8 positions agree with TRBD1. Germline loops: CDR1 MDHEN, CDR2 SYDVKM. J gave up 4 bases and V 5 bases, and 6 bases lay outside the gene matches. This CDR3 region has 14 residues. The chain's CDR3 is CASSVQGVGYGYTF. CDR3 sequence (DNA): TGTGCCAGCAGTGTACAGGGGGTGGGCTATGGCTACACCTTC.

The gene calls are TRBV5-1 and TRBJ2-7; maybe TRBD1 (8 bases). V lost 4 bases and J 2 bases, leaving 16 bases between the germline ends. CDR3 length: 15 amino acids. Germline V CDR1 and CDR2: SGHRS, YFSETQ. The CDR3 DNA sequence: TGCGCCAGCAGCCCAAGACAGGGGACTACCTACGAGCAGTACTTC. Encoded protein: CASSPRQGTTYEQYF.

The rearrangement links TRBV7-3 to TRBJ2-1; weak D call: TRBD2 (5 bases). The germline V gene has CDR1 SGHTA and CDR2 FQGTGA. The CDR3 covers 12 residues. Trimming shortened V by 5 bases and J by 8 bases, and 10 bases separated the two germline ends. The CDR3 spells CASSTTGDEQFF. In nucleotides, the CDR3 is TGTGCCAGCAGCACAACCGGGGATGAGCAGTTCTTC.

This chain uses TRBV5-6 with TRBJ1-2; D is ambiguous. Trimming stripped 3 bases from V and 9 bases from J, with 24 bases between. The CDR3 is 16 amino acids. CDR1 and CDR2 (germline): SGHDT, YYEEEE. The CDR3 sequence is CASSSVEGARPVSYTF. CDR3 nucleotides: TGTGCCAGCAGCTCGGTGGAGGGCGCCCGACCGGTCAGCTACACCTTC.

V usage is TRBV5-4 and J usage is TRBJ2-1; TRBD1 matches at 11 bases. The V and J ends lost 3 bases and 3 bases, in that order; junction bases with no gene match: 5. Germline lookup yields CDR1 SGHNT and CDR2 YYREEE (reference sequence). The CDR3 consists of 16 residues. The CDR3 nucleotides read TGTGCCAGCAGCTCTGGGGGGACAGGGGGCTACAATGAGCAGTTCTTC. This encodes CASSSGGTGGYNEQFF.

The rearrangement joins TRBV28 to TRBJ2-7; 9 positions agree with TRBD1. Germline assignment: CDR1 MDHEN and CDR2 SYDVKM. The CDR3 contains 13 residues. Losses at the gene ends were 6 bases for V and 3 bases for J; bases not matched to a gene: 3. CDR3 DNA sequence: TGTGCCAGCAGAGGGACAGGGTACTACGAGCAGTACTTC. Protein product: CASRGTGYYEQYF. Full variable domain (missing parts from reference TRBV28 and TRBJ2-7): DVKVTQSSRYLVKRTGEKVFLECVQDMDHENMFWYRQDPGLGLRLIYFSYDVKMKEKGDIPEGYSVSREKKERFSLILESASTNQTSMYLCASRGTGYYEQYFGPGTRLTVT.